This is a list of T cell receptor beta chains from one sample in a study of T cell responses to AZD1222 COVID-19 vaccine. Method: immunoSEQ multiplex PCR; TCRdb's copy keeps in-frame clones and lacks some. The profile shows fewer than 200,000 clones, about nine tenths of them singletons. The sequences come from peripheral blood, collected on day 0 of AZD1222 vaccination. Every receptor here comes from an adult in good health. The CDR3 runs from the conserved cysteine through the conserved F or W. Each record gives: clone size, V gene, J gene, D gene, CDR3 protein, CDR3 DNA. The D gene is left open where the match is weak. Expanded clones are given a class, and other clones once, few, many or no size at all.

.	TRBV7-8	TRBJ2-7	.	CASSFSEGLSYEQYF	TGTGCCAGCAGCTTTTCGGAGGGGCTCTCCTACGAGCAGTACTTC
few	TRBV6-6	TRBJ2-7	.	CASTGGSYEQYF	TGTGCCAGCACCGGGGGATCTTACGAGCAGTACTTC
.	TRBV25-1	TRBJ1-6	.	CASSEWQGLARNSPLHF	TGTGCCAGCAGTGAATGGCAGGGGTTGGCGCGGAATTCACCCCTCCACTTT
.	TRBV2	TRBJ2-7	.	CASIRESSYEQYF	TGTGCCAGCATCCGGGAAAGCTCCTACGAGCAGTACTTC
.	TRBV19	TRBJ2-3	TRBD1	CASSIGQGVTDTQYF	TGTGCCAGTAGTATCGGTCAGGGGGTCACAGATACGCAGTATTTT
few	TRBV11-2	TRBJ2-1	TRBD2	CASSPGLAGTNEQFF	TGTGCCAGCAGCCCCGGACTAGCGGGAACCAATGAGCAGTTCTTC
few	TRBV2	TRBJ1-2	.	CASSLDYGYTF	TGTGCCAGCAGCTTAGACTATGGCTACACCTTC
.	TRBV6-5	TRBJ2-7	TRBD1	CASKATGITYEQYF	TGTGCCAGCAAGGCGACAGGGATTACCTACGAGCAGTACTTC
once	TRBV6-1	TRBJ1-2	.	CASSEWGRGYGYTF	TGTGCCAGCAGTGAGTGGGGGCGCGGCTATGGCTACACCTTC
.	TRBV12-3/TRBV12-4	TRBJ2-1	.	CASSPTPPLEFF	TGTGCCAGCAGTCCGACGCCCCCACTGGAGTTCTTC
.	TRBV4-2	TRBJ1-4	.	CASSQNDRATNEKLFF	TGTGCCAGCAGCCAAAACGACCGAGCAACTAATGAAAAACTGTTTTTT
.	TRBV6-4	TRBJ2-2	TRBD1	CASSDDYFNGDSDTGELFF	TGTGCCAGCAGTGACGATTATTTCAACGGGGACAGTGACACCGGGGAGCTGTTTTTT
.	TRBV5-5	TRBJ2-1	.	CASSRRRQNSYNEQFF	TGTGCCAGCAGCCGAAGACGACAGAACTCCTACAATGAGCAGTTCTTC
.	TRBV15	TRBJ2-7	.	CATSRGDSLYEQYF	TGTGCCACCAGCAGAGGGGACTCCCTCTACGAGCAGTACTTC
.	TRBV5-1	TRBJ2-3	.	CASSSEGTDTQYF	TGCGCCAGCAGCTCGGAAGGCACAGATACGCAGTATTTT
few	TRBV7-2	TRBJ2-2	TRBD2	CASSLGLAGFRTGELFF	TGTGCCAGCAGCTTAGGACTAGCGGGCTTTCGGACCGGGGAGCTGTTTTTT
.	TRBV30	TRBJ2-3	.	CAWSVRGPQGTDTQYF	TGTGCCTGGAGTGTACGTGGCCCCCAAGGTACAGATACGCAGTATTTT
once	TRBV10-3	TRBJ2-4	TRBD2	CAIMASGSGIQYF	TGTGCCATCATGGCTAGCGGGAGTGGGATTCAGTACTTC
.	TRBV28	TRBJ2-3	TRBD1	CASSSIGQGGTDTQYF	TGTGCCAGCAGTTCCATTGGACAGGGAGGCACAGATACGCAGTATTTT
.	TRBV18	TRBJ2-1	.	CASSPGTPLSYNEQFF	TGTGCCAGCTCACCAGGGACACCTCTCTCCTACAATGAGCAGTTCTTC
once	TRBV2	TRBJ2-2	TRBD2	CASSAPSGRFTGELFF	TGTGCCAGCAGTGCCCCTAGCGGCCGGTTCACCGGGGAGCTGTTTTTT
.	TRBV3-1/TRBV3-2	TRBJ2-1	.	CASSHGYNEQFF	TGTGCCAGCAGCCATGGGTACAATGAGCAGTTCTTC
.	TRBV5-1	TRBJ1-1	TRBD1	CASSSDTGTANTEAFF	TGCGCCAGCAGCTCAGATACCGGGACAGCGAACACTGAAGCTTTCTTT
.	TRBV6-5	TRBJ2-1	.	CASSYRGLSYNEQFF	TGTGCCAGCAGTTACCGGGGACTGTCGTACAATGAGCAGTTCTTC
.	TRBV10-3	TRBJ1-1	.	CAITGTSEVAFF	TGTGCCATCACCGGGACGTCAGAGGTGGCTTTCTTT
.	TRBV28	TRBJ1-5	.	CASSFQARVGQPQHF	TGTGCCAGCAGTTTTCAGGCCAGGGTAGGACAGCCCCAGCATTTT
.	TRBV19	TRBJ2-7	TRBD1	CASRRQQGVDEQYF	TGTGCCAGTAGACGTCAACAGGGGGTTGACGAGCAGTACTTC
.	TRBV7-7	TRBJ2-1	.	CASSPQSGQWRNEQFF	TGTGCTAGCAGCCCCCAGTCGGGCCAGTGGAGGAATGAGCAGTTCTTC
.	TRBV28	TRBJ2-7	.	CASSFAAGASYEQYF	TGTGCCAGCAGTTTCGCGGCAGGCGCCTCCTACGAGCAGTACTTC
.	TRBV28	TRBJ2-7	.	CASSASYEQYF	TGTGCCAGCAGCGCGTCCTACGAGCAGTACTTC
.	TRBV5-1	TRBJ2-7	.	CASSLAGQTYEQYF	TGCGCCAGCAGCTTGGCGGGGCAGACCTACGAGCAGTACTTC
few	TRBV6-5	TRBJ1-5	.	CASSYDRTAQSPQHF	TGTGCCAGCAGTTACGACCGGACAGCTCAGAGCCCCCAGCATTTT
.	TRBV14	TRBJ2-3	TRBD2	CASSLLAGISDTQYF	TGTGCCAGCAGCCTACTAGCGGGGATATCAGATACGCAGTATTTT
.	TRBV6-5	TRBJ1-1	.	CASSFSMTGNTEAFF	TGTGCCAGCAGTTTCTCAATGACAGGGAACACTGAAGCTTTCTTT
.	TRBV6-1	TRBJ1-2	.	CASSEQRPLYGYTF	TGTGCCAGCAGTGAACAGCGTCCCCTCTATGGCTACACCTTC
.	TRBV9	TRBJ1-6	.	CASSVSGQSSPLHF	TGTGCCAGCAGCGTATCCGGGCAGAGCTCACCCCTCCACTTT
.	TRBV15	TRBJ2-7	.	CATSRDWALHYEQYF	TGTGCCACCAGCAGAGATTGGGCCCTACACTACGAGCAGTACTTC
.	TRBV6-5	TRBJ2-5	.	CASKLPGGPETQYF	TGTGCCAGCAAACTACCTGGGGGGCCAGAGACCCAGTACTTC
.	TRBV5-1	TRBJ1-5	.	CASSPDLIAQPQHF	TGCGCCAGCAGCCCCGACTTGATAGCCCAGCCCCAGCATTTT
.	TRBV6-5	TRBJ1-3	.	CASSSDRLSGNTIYF	TGTGCCAGCAGTTCCGACAGACTCTCTGGAAACACCATATATTTT
.	TRBV5-8	TRBJ1-5	.	CASSLDRDQPQHF	TGTGCCAGCAGCTTGGACAGGGATCAGCCCCAGCATTTT
.	TRBV7-9	TRBJ1-2	TRBD1	CASRTGGGGYTF	TGTGCCAGCAGAACAGGGGGAGGTGGCTACACCTTC
.	TRBV10-3	TRBJ2-7	.	CAISTGTHGGEQYF	TGTGCCATCAGCACCGGGACCCACGGAGGCGAGCAGTACTTC
once	TRBV11-3	TRBJ2-1	TRBD1	CASSSGRDSHPFF	TGTGCCAGCAGCTCCGGCCGGGACAGTCATCCATTCTTC
once	TRBV19	TRBJ2-2	.	CASSYVREGELFF	TGTGCCAGTAGTTATGTCAGGGAAGGGGAGCTGTTTTTT
.	TRBV5-4	TRBJ2-5	TRBD1	CASSLQGALETQYF	TGTGCCAGCAGCTTGCAGGGGGCGTTAGAGACCCAGTACTTC
.	TRBV9	TRBJ2-3	.	CASSASGLANTDTQYF	TGTGCCAGCAGCGCCTCGGGGTTGGCGAATACAGATACGCAGTATTTT